One sample yielded the 27 T cell receptor beta chains listed below, sequenced in a study of T cell changes during pregnancy in multiple sclerosis. Repertoires were generated with immunoSEQ multiplex PCR, while TCRdb's copy carries only in-frame clones and drops some. The sample shows around 70,000 clones, more than 90% of them seen only once. The sequenced sample was peripheral blood, obtained in the second trimester of pregnancy. The receptors stem from a female donor in good health, enrolled as a control in a pregnancy study.

The rearrangement uses TRBV7-2 and TRBJ2-7, with D maybe TRBD2 (5 bases). Germline V gene lookup returns CDR1 SGHTA and CDR2 FQGNSA. The CDR3 covers 12 residues. Trimming left V 5 bases short and J 10 bases short, with 15 bases between. CDR3 protein: CASSPGITSQYF. CDR3 coding DNA: TGTGCCAGCAGCCCCGGGATAACAAGCCAGTACTTC.

This rearrangement joins TRBV4-2 to TRBJ1-1; 8 bases fit TRBD1. CDR1 and CDR2 (germline): LGHNA, YNFKEQ. CDR3 length equals 17 residues. V was pared by 4 bases and J by 4 bases, with 14 bases of the junction left unmatched. This CDR3 reads CASSRALGQGHGTEAFF. The CDR3 DNA reads as TGTGCCAGCAGCCGAGCCCTAGGACAGGGTCACGGCACTGAAGCTTTCTTT.

CDR3 DNA: TGTGCCAGCTCACTAGGACTAGCGGGGGAAGAGACCCAGTACTTC. Protein product: CASSLGLAGEETQYF. V and J are TRBV18 and TRBJ2-5, with 13 bases fitting TRBD2. Germline V gives CDR1 KGHSH, CDR2 LQKENI. The junction had 2 bases not matched to a gene; V was cut back by 4 bases and J by 3 bases. This CDR3 has 15 residues.

The chain carries TRBV19 and TRBJ2-7; no reliable D call. The CDR3 contains 14 residues. With 3 bases removed from V and 0 bases from J, the gap between germline ends came to 9 bases. Per the germline V gene, CDR1 is LNHDA and CDR2 is SQIVND (reference sequence). CDR3: CASSIRGPSYEQYF. CDR3 nucleotide sequence: TGTGCCAGTAGTATTCGTGGGCCCTCCTACGAGCAGTACTTC.

The V and J genes are TRBV5-1 and TRBJ2-7; D perhaps matches TRBD1 (5 bases). Germline lookup yields CDR1 SGHRS and CDR2 YFSETQ. V gave up 4 bases and J gave up 3 bases, with 14 bases separating them. The CDR3 is 14 amino acids. CDR3 sequence reads: CASSPPTANYEQYF. In DNA, the CDR3 is TGCGCCAGCAGCCCCCCGACAGCCAACTACGAGCAGTACTTC.

V usage is TRBV7-2 and J usage is TRBJ2-7; 8 nucleotides agree with TRBD2. The CDR3 is made up of 15 amino acids. The germline CDR1 and CDR2 sequences are SGHTA and FQGNSA. Losses at the gene ends were 1 base for V and 1 base for J; bases not matched to a gene: 3. The CDR3 nucleotides are TGTGCCAGCAGCTTAGTTGCGGGGGGTTCCTACGAGCAGTACTTC. Translating gives CASSLVAGGSYEQYF.

The DNA for the CDR3 is TGTGCCAGCATCAGTATGGTTAGCACAGATACGCAGTATTTT. Translated, it gives CASISMVSTDTQYF. This chain links TRBV7-2 with TRBJ2-3; no reliable D call. The V end was cut by 7 bases, the J end by 0 bases, with 11 bases between. CDR3 length equals 14 residues. Germline values: CDR1 SGHTA, CDR2 FQGNSA.

The chain links TRBV28 to TRBJ2-1; the D gene is possibly TRBD1 (5 bases). Germline loops: CDR1 MDHEN, CDR2 SYDVKM. The V and J ends lost 4 bases and 5 bases respectively, with 9 bases between them. The CDR3 is 13 amino acids. CDR3 DNA: TGTGCCAGCAGTTCCCAGGGTGACAATGAGCAGTTCTTC. Translation: CASSSQGDNEQFF.

The genes are TRBV5-6 and TRBJ2-5; TRBD2 might be the D (6 bases). The CDR3 length is 14 residues. V gave up 4 bases and J gave up 1 base, with 11 bases separating them. Germline lookup yields CDR1 SGHDT and CDR2 YYEEEE. CDR3: CASSAWGVQETQYF. The CDR3 DNA reads as TGTGCCAGCAGCGCGTGGGGGGTCCAAGAGACCCAGTACTTC.

V is TRBV2 and J is TRBJ1-2; the match to TRBD1 covers 8 bases. This CDR3 is built from 14 residues. After removal of 6 bases from V and 4 bases from J, the junction contained 7 bases not matched to a gene. Germline V gene sequence: CDR1 SNHLY, CDR2 FYNNEI. This CDR3 reads CASRTGQGVYGYTF. DNA of the CDR3: TGTGCCAGCAGGACAGGACAGGGCGTCTATGGCTACACCTTC. Full variable domain (missing parts from reference TRBV2 and TRBJ1-2): EPEVTQTPSHQVTQMGQEVILRCVPISNHLYFYWYRQILGQKVEFLVSFYNNEISEKSEIFDDQFSVERPDGSNFTLKIRSTKLEDSAMYFCASRTGQGVYGYTFGSGTRLTVV.

V gene TRBV6-5 combines with J gene TRBJ1-1; D may be TRBD1 (6 bases). CDR1 is MNHEY, CDR2 SVGAGI, per germline. Trimming took off 5 bases at V and 1 base at J, with 11 bases between the two ends. The CDR3 length is 14 residues. As DNA, the CDR3 is TGTGCCAGCAGTGACCGGACAGAGAACACTGAAGCTTTCTTT. It encodes CASSDRTENTEAFF.

The chain is built from TRBV7-2 and TRBJ1-4; 7 bases line up with TRBD1. The junction had 4 bases not matched to a gene; V was cut back by 1 base and J by 11 bases. Germline CDR1 SGHTA, CDR2 FQGNSA. The CDR3 extends over 13 amino acids. The DNA of the CDR3 is TGTGCCAGCAGCTTAGACGCCAGGGGGAAACTGTTTTTT. It yields the protein CASSLDARGKLFF.

Turning to this clone: One end of the junction is discordant with germline, which a read error may explain. The genes are TRBV7-7 and TRBJ2-5, with a tentative D call TRBD2 (6 bases). The end of the DNA aligns better with TRBJ2-7, so the J call may be wrong. The germline V gene encodes CDR1 SSHAT and CDR2 FNYEAQ (reference sequence). The length of the CDR3 is 13 residues. The CDR3 coding sequence is TGTGCTAGCAGCTTATCCGGGGGAACCGAGCAGTACTTC. It specifies CASSLSGGTEQYF.

The rearrangement joins TRBV2 to TRBJ1-2; D not resolved. Germline lookup yields CDR1 SNHLY and CDR2 FYNNEI. Trimming removed 2 bases at V and 1 base at J, with 5 bases between. The CDR3 length is 13 residues. CDR3 sequence (DNA): TGTGCCAGCAGTGAATCAATTAACTATGGCTACACCTTC. Its translation: CASSESINYGYTF.

This clone was counted only a few times. This chain uses TRBV25-1 with TRBJ1-6; D gene unclear. CDR1 is MGHDK and CDR2 is SYGVNS in the germline V gene. The CDR3 totals 12 residues. V was clipped by 1 base and J by 9 bases, with 4 bases between them. The CDR3 region is CASSEWASPLHF. The CDR3 DNA sequence: TGTGCCAGCAGTGAATGGGCTTCACCCCTCCACTTT.

The V gene is TRBV6-6, the J gene TRBJ1-2, with D maybe TRBD1 (6 bases). The V and J ends lost 6 bases and 2 bases respectively, with 16 bases between them. Per the germline V gene, CDR1 is MNHNY and CDR2 is SVGAGI (reference sequence). This CDR3 is built from 15 residues. CDR3 protein: CASRPGAGVNYGYTF. The CDR3 coding sequence is TGTGCCAGCAGGCCCGGGGCAGGGGTGAACTATGGCTACACCTTC.

The chain recombines TRBV7-9 with TRBJ1-1; D is uncertain. Germline-derived CDR1 and CDR2 are SEHNR and FQNEAQ (reference sequence). This CDR3 has 12 residues. V lost 6 bases and J 11 bases, leaving 16 bases between the germline ends. CDR3 DNA: TGTGCCAGCAGTTCCGGCCAGCTGGAGGCTTTCTTT. It encodes CASSSGQLEAFF. Variable domain in full (rest from reference TRBV7-9 and TRBJ1-1): DTGVSQNPRHKITKRGQNVTFRCDPISEHNRLYWYRQTLGQGPEFLTYFQNEAQLEKSRLLSDRFSAERPKGSFSTLEIQRTEQGDSAMYLCASSSGQLEAFFGQGTRLTVV.

V usage is TRBV5-1 and J usage is TRBJ2-3, with 11 bases matching TRBD2. The CDR3 runs 18 residues. V dropped 0 bases and J dropped 6; count of bases not matched to a gene: 12. Germline V lookup: CDR1 SGHRS, CDR2 YFSETQ. CDR3 DNA: TGCGCCAGCAGCTTGGGTCTAGCGGGGGGAGCCCGCAAGGATACGCAGTATTTT. Amino acids: CASSLGLAGGARKDTQYF.

The rearrangement uses TRBV4-3 and TRBJ1-1; 9 nucleotides agree with TRBD1. The CDR3 runs to 18 residues. The V gene end was trimmed by 0 bases and the J gene end by 2 bases; junction bases not matched to a gene: 10. CDR1 and CDR2 from the germline V gene are LGHNA and YSLEER. This CDR3 reads CASSQEGTGTLINTEAFF. In DNA form, the CDR3 reads TGCGCCAGCAGCCAAGAGGGGACAGGGACGCTTATTAACACTGAAGCTTTCTTT.

In this sample, this clone turned up once. The genes are TRBV7-9 and TRBJ1-2; tentatively, D is TRBD1 (5 bases). The CDR3 totals 15 residues. Germline CDR1 reads SEHNR; CDR2 reads FQNEAQ (reference sequence). Trimming left V 5 bases short and J 5 bases short, with 18 bases between. The CDR3 sequence is CASSPPGTGAYGYTF. Written as DNA, the CDR3 is TGTGCCAGCAGCCCCCCCGGTACAGGCGCGTATGGCTACACCTTC.

The gene calls are TRBV25-1 and TRBJ2-2; D is perhaps TRBD1 (6 bases). Germline V CDR1 and CDR2: MGHDK, SYGVNS. The CDR3 loop spans 14 amino acids. The V gene lost 3 bases and the J gene lost 5 bases, with 10 bases spanning the gap. The CDR3 here is CASSDHTGTGELFF. The CDR3 coding sequence is TGTGCCAGCAGTGATCACACAGGGACCGGGGAGCTGTTTTTT. The complete variable domain, with remaining parts taken from reference TRBV25-1 and TRBJ2-2, reads EADIYQTPRYLVIGTGKKITLECSQTMGHDKMYWYQQDPGMELHLIHYSYGVNSTEKGDLSSESTVSRIRTEHFPLTLESARPSHTSQYLCASSDHTGTGELFFGEGSRLTVL.

The rearrangement joins TRBV5-6 to TRBJ2-3; 7 bases are a match to TRBD2. CDR3 size: 14 residues. V lost 5 bases to trimming and J lost 1 base; unmatched junction nucleotides: 4. In germline, CDR1 is SGHDT, CDR2 YYEEEE. The CDR3 sequence is CASRRGRGTDTQYF. Written as DNA, the CDR3 is TGTGCCAGCAGGCGGGGGAGGGGCACAGATACGCAGTATTTT.

The gene calls are TRBV4-2 and TRBJ2-1; 9 nucleotides align to TRBD2. The J segment lost 9 bases and the V segment lost 5 bases, leaving 8 bases of the junction unmatched. CDR3 length equals 14 residues. Germline lookup yields CDR1 LGHNA and CDR2 YNFKEQ. CDR3 loop: CASSGGLARGEQFF. In DNA form, the CDR3 reads TGTGCCAGCAGCGGCGGACTAGCGAGAGGTGAGCAGTTCTTC.

The rearrangement links TRBV5-1 to TRBJ2-3, with TRBD2 identical over 16 bases. Germline V gene lookup returns CDR1 SGHRS and CDR2 YFSETQ. This CDR3 spans 17 amino acids. The ends lost 2 bases at V and 5 bases at J; junction bases unmatched: 5. The DNA for the CDR3 is TGCGCCAGCAGCTTCGGGACTAGCGGGGGGGCCGTAGATACGCAGTATTTT. This sequence encodes CASSFGTSGGAVDTQYF.

This clone came up once. The genes are TRBV30 and TRBJ2-3, with D perhaps matching TRBD2 (8 bases). The CDR3 is 14 residues long. Germline V gene sequence: CDR1 GTSNPN, CDR2 SVGIG (reference sequence). The V end was cut by 7 bases, the J end by 5 bases, with 19 bases between. The CDR3 here is CAYGLAGGVDTQYF. In DNA, the CDR3 is TGTGCCTATGGACTAGCAGGGGGAGTAGATACGCAGTATTTT.

This chain uses TRBV18 with TRBJ2-3; 14 bases map to TRBD2. The CDR3 consists of 16 residues. Germline V gene data show CDR1 as KGHSH and CDR2 as LQKENI. The junction had 5 bases not matched to a gene; V was cut back by 3 bases and J by 6 bases. CDR3: CASSPPGLAGADTQYF. CDR3 sequence (DNA): TGTGCCAGCTCACCGCCGGGACTAGCGGGGGCCGATACGCAGTATTTT.

V usage is TRBV4-2 and J usage is TRBJ1-1; 10 positions agree with TRBD1. Germline assignment: CDR1 LGHNA and CDR2 YNFKEQ. The ends lost 2 bases at V and 5 bases at J; junction bases unmatched: 5. The CDR3 spans 15 residues. CDR3 in amino acids: CASSQFRDRGTEAFF. Written as DNA, the CDR3 is TGTGCCAGCAGCCAATTTAGGGACAGGGGAACTGAAGCTTTCTTT.